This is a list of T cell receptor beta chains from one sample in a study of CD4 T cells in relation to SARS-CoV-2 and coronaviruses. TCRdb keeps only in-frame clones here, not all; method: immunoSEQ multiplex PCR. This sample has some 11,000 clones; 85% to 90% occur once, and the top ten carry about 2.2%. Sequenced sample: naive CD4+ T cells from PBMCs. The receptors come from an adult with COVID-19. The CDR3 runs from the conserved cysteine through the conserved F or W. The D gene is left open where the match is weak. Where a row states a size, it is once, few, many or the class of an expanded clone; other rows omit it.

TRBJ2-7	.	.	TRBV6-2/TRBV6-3	CASSYDVAYEQYF	TGTGCCAGCAGTTACGACGTAGCCTACGAGCAGTACTTC
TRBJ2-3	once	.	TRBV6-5	CASSYLNTQYF	TGTGCCAGCAGTTACCTTAATACGCAGTATTTT
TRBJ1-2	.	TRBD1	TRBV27	CASSSTGGDGYTF	TGTGCCAGCAGTTCTACAGGGGGAGATGGCTACACCTTC
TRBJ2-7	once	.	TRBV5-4	CASTLDLGNPPGPTYEQYF	TGTGCCAGCACCCTTGATCTAGGTAACCCTCCGGGGCCTACCTACGAGCAGTACTTC
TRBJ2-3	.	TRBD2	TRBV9	CASSVVPGGSTDTQYF	TGTGCCAGCAGCGTAGTTCCGGGGGGTAGCACAGATACGCAGTATTTT
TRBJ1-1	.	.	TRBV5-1	CASSLVLNTEAFF	TGCGCCAGCAGCTTGGTTCTTAACACTGAAGCTTTCTTT
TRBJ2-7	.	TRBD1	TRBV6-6	CASSLFTGDEQYF	TGTGCCAGCAGTCTTTTCACAGGGGACGAGCAGTACTTC
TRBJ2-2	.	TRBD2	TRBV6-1	CASSEGAGGLPGELFF	TGTGCCAGCAGTGAAGGGGCGGGGGGGCTCCCCGGGGAGCTGTTTTTT
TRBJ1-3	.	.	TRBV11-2	CASIRDGNSGNTIYF	TGTGCCAGCATACGAGACGGTAACTCTGGAAACACCATATATTTT
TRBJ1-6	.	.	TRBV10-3	CAISFGRENNSPLHF	TGTGCCATCAGCTTCGGAAGGGAAAATAATTCACCCCTCCACTTT
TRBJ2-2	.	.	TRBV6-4	CASSDRDTGELFF	TGTGCCAGCAGTGACAGGGACACCGGGGAGCTGTTTTTT
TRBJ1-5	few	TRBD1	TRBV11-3	CASSLARTGNQPQHF	TGTGCCAGCAGCTTAGCGAGGACAGGGAATCAGCCCCAGCATTTT
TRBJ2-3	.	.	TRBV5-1	CASSLWGGSGDTQYF	TGCGCCAGCAGCTTGTGGGGGGGCTCGGGGGATACGCAGTATTTT
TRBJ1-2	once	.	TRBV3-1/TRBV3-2	CASSQWGSGYTF	TGTGCCAGCAGCCAATGGGGATCTGGCTACACCTTC
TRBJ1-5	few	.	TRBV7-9	CASSLGQTSNQPQHF	TGTGCCAGCAGCTTAGGCCAGACGAGCAATCAGCCCCAGCATTTT
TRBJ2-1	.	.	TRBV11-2	CASSLGVSRNEQFF	TGTGCCAGCAGTCTAGGGGTCTCGAGGAATGAGCAGTTCTTC
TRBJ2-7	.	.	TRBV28	CASSFAGAYEQYF	TGTGCCAGCAGTTTCGCAGGGGCCTACGAGCAGTACTTC
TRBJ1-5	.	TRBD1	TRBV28	CASILQGLQPQHF	TGTGCCAGCATCCTACAGGGGTTGCAGCCCCAGCATTTT
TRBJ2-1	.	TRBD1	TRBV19	CASSKPGQGANEQFF	TGTGCCAGTAGTAAACCGGGACAGGGGGCGAATGAGCAGTTCTTC
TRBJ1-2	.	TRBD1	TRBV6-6	CASLQGQTNYGYTF	TGTGCCAGCCTACAGGGGCAGACTAACTATGGCTACACCTTC
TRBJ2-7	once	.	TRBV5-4	CASSLDSGSYEQYF	TGTGCCAGCAGCTTGGATTCGGGGTCCTACGAGCAGTACTTC